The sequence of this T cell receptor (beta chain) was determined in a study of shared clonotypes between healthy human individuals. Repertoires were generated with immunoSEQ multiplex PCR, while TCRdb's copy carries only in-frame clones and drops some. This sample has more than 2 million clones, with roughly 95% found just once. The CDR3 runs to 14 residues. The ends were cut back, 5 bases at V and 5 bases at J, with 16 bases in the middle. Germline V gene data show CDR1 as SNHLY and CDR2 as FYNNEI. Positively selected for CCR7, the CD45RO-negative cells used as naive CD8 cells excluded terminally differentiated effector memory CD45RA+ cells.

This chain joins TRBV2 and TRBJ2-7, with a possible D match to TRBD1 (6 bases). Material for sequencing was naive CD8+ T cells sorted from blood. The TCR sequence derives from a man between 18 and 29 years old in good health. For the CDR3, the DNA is TGTGCCAGCAGTCCTTCCGAAACAGGGAACGAGCAGTACTTC. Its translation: CASSPSETGNEQYF.